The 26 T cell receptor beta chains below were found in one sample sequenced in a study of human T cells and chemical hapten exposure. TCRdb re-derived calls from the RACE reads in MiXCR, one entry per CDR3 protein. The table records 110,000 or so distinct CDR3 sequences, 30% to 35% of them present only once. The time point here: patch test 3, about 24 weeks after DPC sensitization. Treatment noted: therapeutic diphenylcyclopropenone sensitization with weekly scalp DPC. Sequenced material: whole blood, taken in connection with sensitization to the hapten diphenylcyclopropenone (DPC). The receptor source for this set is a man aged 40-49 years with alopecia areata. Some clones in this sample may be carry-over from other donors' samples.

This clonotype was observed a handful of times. CDR3 sequence reads: CASSYSEGEKLFF. DNA of the CDR3: TGTGCCAGCAGTTACTCGGAAGGGGAAAAACTGTTTTTT. V usage is TRBV6-5 and J usage is TRBJ1-4, with no clear D. Germline V gene data show CDR1 as MNHEY and CDR2 as SVGAGI. The V and J ends lost 0 bases and 8 bases respectively, with 7 bases between them. This CDR3 has 13 residues.

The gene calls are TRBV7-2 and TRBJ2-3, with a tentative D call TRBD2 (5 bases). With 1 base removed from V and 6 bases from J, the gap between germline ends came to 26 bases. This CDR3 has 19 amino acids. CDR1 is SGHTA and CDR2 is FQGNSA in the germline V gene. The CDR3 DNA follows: TGTGCCAGCAGCTTAGGTCTAGCCGGTATTAGACCCCAGCCGGATACGCAGTATTTT. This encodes CASSLGLAGIRPQPDTQYF.

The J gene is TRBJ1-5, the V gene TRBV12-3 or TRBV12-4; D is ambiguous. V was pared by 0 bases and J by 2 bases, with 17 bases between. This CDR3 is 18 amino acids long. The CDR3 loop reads CASSLAQRTSFGNQPQHF. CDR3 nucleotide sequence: TGTGCCAGCAGTTTAGCGCAAAGGACTTCCTTTGGCAATCAGCCCCAGCATTTT.

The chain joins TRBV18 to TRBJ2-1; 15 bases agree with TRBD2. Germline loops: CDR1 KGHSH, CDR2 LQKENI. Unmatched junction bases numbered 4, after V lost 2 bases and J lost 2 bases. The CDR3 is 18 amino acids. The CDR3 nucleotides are TGTGCCAGCTCACCAAGGGGACTAGCGGGAGGAGCCTACAATGAGCAGTTCTTC. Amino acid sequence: CASSPRGLAGGAYNEQFF.

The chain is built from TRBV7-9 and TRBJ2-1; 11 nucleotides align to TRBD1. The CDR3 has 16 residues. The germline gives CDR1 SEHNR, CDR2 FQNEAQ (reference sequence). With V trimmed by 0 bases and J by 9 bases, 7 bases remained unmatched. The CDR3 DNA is TGTGCCAGCAGCTTAGCGGGACAGGGGGGAAAGGGTGAGCAGTTCTTC. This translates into CASSLAGQGGKGEQFF.

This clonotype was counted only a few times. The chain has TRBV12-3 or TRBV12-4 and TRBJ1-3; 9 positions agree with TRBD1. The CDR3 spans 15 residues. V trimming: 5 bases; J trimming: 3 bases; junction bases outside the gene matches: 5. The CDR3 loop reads CASSPQGAFGNTIYF. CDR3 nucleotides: TGTGCCAGCAGTCCACAGGGGGCGTTTGGAAACACCATATATTTT.

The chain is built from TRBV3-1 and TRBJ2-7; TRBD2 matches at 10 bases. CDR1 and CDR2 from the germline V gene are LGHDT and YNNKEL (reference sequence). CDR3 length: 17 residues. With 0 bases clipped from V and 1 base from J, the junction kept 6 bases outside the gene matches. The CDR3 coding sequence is TGTGCCAGCAGCCAAGATCTAGCGGGAGTGGGGTCCTACGAGCAGTACGTC. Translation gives CASSQDLAGVGSYEQYV.

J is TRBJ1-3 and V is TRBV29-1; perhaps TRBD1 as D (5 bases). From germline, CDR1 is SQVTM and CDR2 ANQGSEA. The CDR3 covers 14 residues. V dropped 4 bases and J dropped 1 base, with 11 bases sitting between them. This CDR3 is CSVGTQGSGNTIYF. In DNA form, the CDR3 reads TGCAGCGTTGGAACGCAGGGTTCTGGAAACACCATATATTTT.

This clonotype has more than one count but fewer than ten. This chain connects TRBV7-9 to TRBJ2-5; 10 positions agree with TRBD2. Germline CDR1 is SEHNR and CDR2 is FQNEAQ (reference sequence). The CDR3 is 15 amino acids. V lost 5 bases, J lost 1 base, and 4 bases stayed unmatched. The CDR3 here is CASSQGLAIQETQYF. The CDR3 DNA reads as TGTGCCAGCAGCCAGGGACTAGCGATCCAAGAGACCCAGTACTTC. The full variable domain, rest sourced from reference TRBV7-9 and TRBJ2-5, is DTGVSQNPRHKITKRGQNVTFRCDPISEHNRLYWYRQTLGQGPEFLTYFQNEAQLEKSRLLSDRFSAERPKGSFSTLEIQRTEQGDSAMYLCASSQGLAIQETQYFGPGTRLLVL.

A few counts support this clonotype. The DNA for the CDR3 is TGCAGCGTTGTATGGTGGGGGGGAGACACTGAAGCTTTCTTT. It yields the protein CSVVWWGGDTEAFF. The V call is TRBV29-1, the J call TRBJ1-1; perhaps TRBD1 as D (5 bases). The CDR3 sequence is 14 residues long. Germline V gene sequence: CDR1 SQVTM, CDR2 ANQGSEA. V shed 4 bases and J shed 3 bases, with 15 bases lying between them.

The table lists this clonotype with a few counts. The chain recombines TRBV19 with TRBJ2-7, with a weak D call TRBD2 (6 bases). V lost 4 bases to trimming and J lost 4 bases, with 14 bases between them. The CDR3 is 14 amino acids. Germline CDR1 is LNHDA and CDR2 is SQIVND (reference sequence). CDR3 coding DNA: TGTGCCAGTAGTAAACCGGGACTGAATTACGAGCAGTACTTC. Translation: CASSKPGLNYEQYF.

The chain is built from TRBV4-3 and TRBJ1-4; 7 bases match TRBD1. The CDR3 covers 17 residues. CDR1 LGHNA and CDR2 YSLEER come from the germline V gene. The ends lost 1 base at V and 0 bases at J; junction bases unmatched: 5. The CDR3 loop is CASSQGVTGATNEKLFF. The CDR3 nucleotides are TGCGCCAGCAGCCAAGGGGTCACAGGGGCAACTAATGAAAAACTGTTTTTT.

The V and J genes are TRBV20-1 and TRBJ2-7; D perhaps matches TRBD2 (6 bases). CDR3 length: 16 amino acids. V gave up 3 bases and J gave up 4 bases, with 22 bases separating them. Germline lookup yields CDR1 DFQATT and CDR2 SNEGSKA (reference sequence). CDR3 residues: CSASFMGGATSYEQYF. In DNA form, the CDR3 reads TGCAGTGCTAGTTTTATGGGGGGAGCAACAAGTTACGAGCAGTACTTC.

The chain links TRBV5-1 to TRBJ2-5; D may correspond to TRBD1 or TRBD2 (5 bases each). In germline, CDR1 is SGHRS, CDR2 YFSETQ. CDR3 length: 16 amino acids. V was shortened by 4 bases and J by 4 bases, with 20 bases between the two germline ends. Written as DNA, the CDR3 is TGCGCCAGCAGCCTCGGGACGGCCGCTCGAGGAGAGACCCAGTACTTC. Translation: CASSLGTAARGETQYF.

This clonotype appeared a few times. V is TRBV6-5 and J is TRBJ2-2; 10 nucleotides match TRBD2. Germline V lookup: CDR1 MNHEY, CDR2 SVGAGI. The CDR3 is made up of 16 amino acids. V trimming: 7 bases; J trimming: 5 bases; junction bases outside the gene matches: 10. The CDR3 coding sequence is TGTGCCAGCATCCGAGCGGGAGGGTACGGTACCGGGGAGCTGTTTTTT. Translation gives CASIRAGGYGTGELFF.

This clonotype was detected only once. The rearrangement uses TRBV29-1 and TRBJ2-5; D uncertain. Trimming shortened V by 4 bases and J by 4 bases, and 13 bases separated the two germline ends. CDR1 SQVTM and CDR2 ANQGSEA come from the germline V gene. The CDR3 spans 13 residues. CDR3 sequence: CSVAEPGLETQYF. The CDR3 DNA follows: TGCAGCGTTGCGGAACCAGGCTTAGAGACCCAGTACTTC.

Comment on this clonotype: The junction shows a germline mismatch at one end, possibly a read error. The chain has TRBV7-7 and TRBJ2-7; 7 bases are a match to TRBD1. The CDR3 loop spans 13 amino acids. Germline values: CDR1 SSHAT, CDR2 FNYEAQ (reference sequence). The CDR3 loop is CASSRGQTYEQYF. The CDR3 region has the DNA TGTGCTAGCAGCAGGGGACAGACCTACGAGCAGTACTTC.

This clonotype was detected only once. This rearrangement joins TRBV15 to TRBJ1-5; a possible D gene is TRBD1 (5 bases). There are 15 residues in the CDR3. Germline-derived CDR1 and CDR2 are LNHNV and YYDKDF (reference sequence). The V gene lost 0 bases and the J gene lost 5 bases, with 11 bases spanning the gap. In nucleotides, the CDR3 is TGTGCCACCAGCAGAGATTTGAGGGGCCATCAGCCCCAGCATTTT. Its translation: CATSRDLRGHQPQHF.

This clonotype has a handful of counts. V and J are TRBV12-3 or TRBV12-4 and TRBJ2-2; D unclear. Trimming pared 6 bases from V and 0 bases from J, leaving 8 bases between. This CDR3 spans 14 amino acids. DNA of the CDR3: TGTGCCAGCAGCCCTGACTCGAACACCGGGGAGCTGTTTTTT. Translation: CASSPDSNTGELFF.

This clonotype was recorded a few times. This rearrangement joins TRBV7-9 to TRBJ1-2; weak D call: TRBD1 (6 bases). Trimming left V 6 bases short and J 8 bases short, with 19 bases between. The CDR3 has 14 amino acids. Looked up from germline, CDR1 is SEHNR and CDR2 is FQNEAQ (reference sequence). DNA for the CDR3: TGTGCCAGCAGTCCTGGACAGCCGAGGGAGGGCTACACCTTC. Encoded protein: CASSPGQPREGYTF.

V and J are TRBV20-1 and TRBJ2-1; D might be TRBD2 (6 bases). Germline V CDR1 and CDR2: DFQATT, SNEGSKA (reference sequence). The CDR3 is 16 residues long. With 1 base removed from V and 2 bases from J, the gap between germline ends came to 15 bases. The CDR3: CSARGVTRIAYNEQFF. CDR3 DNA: TGCAGTGCTAGAGGGGTGACTAGAATTGCCTACAATGAGCAGTTCTTC.

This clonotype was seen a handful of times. CDR3 residues: CSAREWDRGADTQYF. The CDR3 coding sequence is TGCAGTGCTAGAGAATGGGACAGGGGGGCAGATACGCAGTATTTT. This rearrangement joins TRBV20-1 to TRBJ2-3; the match to TRBD1 covers 11 bases. The CDR3 extends over 15 amino acids. Germline V gives CDR1 DFQATT, CDR2 SNEGSKA (reference sequence). V was clipped by 0 bases and J by 4 bases; unmatched bases: 3.

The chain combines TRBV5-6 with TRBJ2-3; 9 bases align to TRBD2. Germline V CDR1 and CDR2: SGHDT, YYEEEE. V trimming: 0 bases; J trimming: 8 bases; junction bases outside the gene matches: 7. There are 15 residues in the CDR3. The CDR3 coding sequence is TGTGCCAGCAGCTTGGGTCCTAGCGGGATCCTTACGCAGTATTTT. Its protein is CASSLGPSGILTQYF.

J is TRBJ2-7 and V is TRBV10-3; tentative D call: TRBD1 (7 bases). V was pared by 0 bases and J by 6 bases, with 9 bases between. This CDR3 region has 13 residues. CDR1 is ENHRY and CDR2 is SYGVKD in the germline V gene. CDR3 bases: TGTGCCATCAGTGAGTCGCAGGGGGGCGAGCAGTACGTC. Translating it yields CAISESQGGEQYV.

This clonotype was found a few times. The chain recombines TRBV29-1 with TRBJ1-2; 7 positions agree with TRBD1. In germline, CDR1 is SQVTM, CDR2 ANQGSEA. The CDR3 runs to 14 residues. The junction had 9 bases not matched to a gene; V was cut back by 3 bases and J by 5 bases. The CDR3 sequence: CSVETGQSLYGYTF. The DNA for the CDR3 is TGCAGCGTTGAGACGGGACAGTCTCTTTATGGCTACACCTTC. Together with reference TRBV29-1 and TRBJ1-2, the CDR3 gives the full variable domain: SAVISQKPSRDICQRGTSLTIQCQVDSQVTMMFWYRQQPGQSLTLIATANQGSEATYESGFVIDKFPISRPNLTFSTLTVSNMSPEDSSIYLCSVETGQSLYGYTFGSGTRLTVV.

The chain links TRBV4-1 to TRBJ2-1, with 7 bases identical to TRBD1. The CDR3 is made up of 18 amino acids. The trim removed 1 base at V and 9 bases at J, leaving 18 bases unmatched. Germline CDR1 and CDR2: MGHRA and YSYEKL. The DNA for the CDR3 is TGCGCCAGCAGCCAAGGAGTTGTTTGGGCAGGGGGTGGGGGTGAGCAGTTCTTC. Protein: CASSQGVVWAGGGGEQFF.